One sample yielded the 8 T cell receptor beta chains listed below, sequenced in a study of blood T cell repertoires in COVID-19. Sequencing used immunoSEQ multiplex PCR; TCRdb keeps in-frame clones, though not all of them. The sample lists about 150,000 clones; 80% to 85% were seen once. Sequences were obtained from peripheral blood. The receptors come from a human donor in a cohort sampled during active COVID-19.

V usage is TRBV11-3 and J usage is TRBJ1-2, with TRBD1 matching over 9 bases. This CDR3 spans 15 amino acids. J lost 6 bases, V lost 3 bases, and 8 bases had no gene match. The V gene's germline CDR1 is SGHNT and CDR2 YENEEA. CDR3 coding DNA: TGTGCCAGCAGCTTGGGGGTCGGACAGGGGAATGGCTACACCTTC. Its protein is CASSLGVGQGNGYTF.

This chain connects TRBV18 to TRBJ2-1; D may be TRBD1 (6 bases). Germline V gene data show CDR1 as KGHSH and CDR2 as LQKENI. Trimming left V 11 bases short and J 1 base short, with 21 bases between. CDR3 length equals 16 residues. CDR3 nucleotide sequence: TGTGCCTCCCGTGGTGCAGGGGATAGGTCCTACAATGAGCAGTTCTTC. Protein: CASRGAGDRSYNEQFF.

The gene calls are TRBV9 and TRBJ2-2; 8 positions match TRBD2. Germline-derived CDR1 and CDR2 are SGDLS and YYNGEE. The CDR3 extends over 17 amino acids. The V segment lost 3 bases and the J segment 6 bases; nucleotides outside the gene matches: 13. CDR3 residues: CASSANPAGGFAGELFF. The CDR3 DNA follows: TGTGCCAGCAGCGCCAACCCCGCGGGGGGCTTTGCCGGGGAGCTGTTTTTT.

CDR3 DNA: TGTGCCAGCAGCTTAGGGACTAGCGGGGTCAATGAGCAGTTCTTC. Translation: CASSLGTSGVNEQFF. This sequence joins TRBV11-3 and TRBJ2-1, with 12 bases that match TRBD2. This CDR3 region has 15 residues. V shed 1 base, J shed 6 bases, and the junction held 1 base outside the gene matches. Looked up from germline, CDR1 is SGHNT and CDR2 is YENEEA.

The chain uses TRBV6-2 or TRBV6-3 and TRBJ1-4, with 10 bases matching TRBD1. Germline V lookup: CDR1 MNHEY, CDR2 SVGEGT. Losses at the gene ends were 6 bases for V and 8 bases for J; bases not matched to a gene: 9. The length of the CDR3 is 15 residues. CDR3 DNA: TGTGCCAGCAGCACCAGGACAGGGGGAAACGAAAAACTGTTTTTT. It yields the protein CASSTRTGGNEKLFF.

This rearrangement joins TRBV3-1 (or the pseudogene TRBV3-2) to TRBJ1-4, with a possible D match to TRBD1 (6 bases). V lost 3 bases and J 0 bases, leaving 11 bases between the germline ends. The germline V gene has CDR1 LGHDT and CDR2 YNNKEL (reference sequence). The CDR3 contains 16 residues. The CDR3, as DNA: TGTGCCAGCAGCCACGGGGACATCCCAACTAATGAAAAACTGTTTTTT. It translates to CASSHGDIPTNEKLFF.

The chain combines TRBV5-1 with TRBJ1-1, with D maybe TRBD1 (5 bases). V dropped 7 bases and J dropped 4 bases, with 17 bases sitting between them. This CDR3 contains 14 residues. Germline-derived CDR1 and CDR2 are SGHRS and YFSETQ. The CDR3 region is CASRLAGIGTEAFF. The CDR3 nucleotides are TGCGCCAGCCGACTTGCAGGGATCGGCACTGAAGCTTTCTTT.

This clone was detected once. The rearrangement uses TRBV28 and TRBJ1-4, with 7 bases identical to TRBD1. CDR3 size: 16 residues. Germline assignment: CDR1 MDHEN and CDR2 SYDVKM. Trimming took 4 bases from V and 4 from J; bases not matched to a gene: 9. CDR3 sequence (DNA): TGTGCCAGCAGTTCCTCTGCCGGGACAGTTAATGAAAAACTGTTTTTT. Its translation is CASSSSAGTVNEKLFF.